The 3 T cell receptor beta chains reported below all come from one sample, sequenced in a study of T cells after yellow fever vaccination. TCRdb analysed the 5' RACE reads with MiXCR anew, one entry per CDR3 protein. Of hundreds of thousands of distinct CDR3 sequences listed, more than 9% are singletons. The sample in question was PBMCs, obtained on the day of the yellow fever booster vaccination. The receptors were sampled from a man aged 25 to 40 who received the YFV17D yellow fever vaccine.

This clonotype occurred many times. The genes are TRBV7-2 and TRBJ2-1; 9 nucleotides agree with TRBD1. Germline CDR1 and CDR2: SGHTA and FQGNSA. This CDR3 has 15 residues. Germline trimming cut 4 bases from V and 4 bases from J; bases unmatched to any gene: 5. CDR3 DNA sequence: TGTGCCAGCAGCTCCGGGACAGGGCCGTACAATGAGCAGTTCTTC. It yields the protein CASSSGTGPYNEQFF.

There are a few counts of this clonotype. V and J are TRBV7-2 and TRBJ2-7, with D tentatively TRBD1 (5 bases). Germline V CDR1 and CDR2: SGHTA, FQGNSA. This CDR3 is 12 amino acids long. The V end lost 5 bases, the J end lost 4 bases, and 9 bases lay between the germline ends. The chain's CDR3 is CASSDQGYEQYF. The DNA of the CDR3 is TGTGCCAGCAGCGACCAGGGTTACGAGCAGTACTTC.

This clonotype was counted only a few times. This chain links TRBV7-9 with TRBJ2-1; D gene unclear. This CDR3 is built from 11 residues. V was trimmed by 7 bases and J by 10 bases, leaving 11 bases between them. The germline CDR1 and CDR2 sequences are SEHNR and FQNEAQ (reference sequence). The CDR3 loop reads CASTQLREQFF. The CDR3 DNA follows: TGTGCCAGCACCCAACTCCGGGAGCAGTTCTTC.